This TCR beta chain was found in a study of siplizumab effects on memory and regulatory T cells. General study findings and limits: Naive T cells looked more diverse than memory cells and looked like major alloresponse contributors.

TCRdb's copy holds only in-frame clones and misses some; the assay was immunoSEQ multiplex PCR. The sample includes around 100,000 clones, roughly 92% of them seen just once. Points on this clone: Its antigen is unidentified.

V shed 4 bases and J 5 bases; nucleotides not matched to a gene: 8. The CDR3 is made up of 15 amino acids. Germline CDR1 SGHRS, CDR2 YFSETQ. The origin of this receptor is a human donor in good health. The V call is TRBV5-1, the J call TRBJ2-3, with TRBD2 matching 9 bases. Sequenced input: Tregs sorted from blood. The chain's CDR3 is CASSPGGGGGDTQYF. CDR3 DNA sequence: TGCGCCAGCAGCCCAGGCGGGGGGGGCGGAGATACGCAGTATTTT.